The next 2 T cell receptor beta chains were all read from a single sample in a study of blood T cell repertoires in COVID-19. Measured with immunoSEQ multiplex PCR; TCRdb has only the in-frame clones, and not every one. Here the sample spans more than 350,000 clones, 80% to 90% being singletons. Sample: PBMCs or T cells enriched from blood (not recorded which). The receptors were sampled from a man aged 18 to 29 who had recovered from COVID-19.

V usage is TRBV7-3 and J usage is TRBJ2-1, with D uncertain. CDR3 length: 14 amino acids. CDR1 is SGHTA, CDR2 FQGTGA, per germline. Trimming removed 6 bases at V and 0 bases at J, with 9 bases between. CDR3 residues: CASRPPGSYNEQFF. CDR3 sequence (DNA): TGTGCCAGCAGGCCTCCCGGCTCCTACAATGAGCAGTTCTTC.

The V gene is TRBV5-4, the J gene TRBJ2-5, with TRBD2 matching over 7 bases. The V gene's germline CDR1 is SGHNT and CDR2 YYREEE (reference sequence). The CDR3 loop spans 15 amino acids. With V trimmed by 2 bases and J by 0 bases, 4 bases remained unmatched. The CDR3 here is CASSLRLADQETQYF. The CDR3 bases are TGTGCCAGCAGCTTACGCCTAGCGGACCAAGAGACCCAGTACTTC.